This record covers a single T cell receptor (beta chain). The V end was cut by 2 bases, the J end by 3 bases, with 17 bases between. This CDR3 region has 16 residues. From germline, CDR1 is SEHNR and CDR2 FQNEAQ (reference sequence). These data come from a study of blood T cell repertoires in COVID-19. Study information: Samples of COVID-19 (acute and convalescent) were obtained from the United States, Italy and Spain. PBMCs, B-cell-depleted T cells, or T cells were the source of the cDNA or gDNA that made up the material.

The repertoire was sequenced with immunoSEQ multiplex PCR; TCRdb's copy has only in-frame clones and lacks some. The table has a few hundred thousand clones, 85% seen once. The sequence was collected from a young woman with acute or convalescent COVID-19. The genes are TRBV7-9 and TRBJ2-7; D is perhaps TRBD2 (5 bases). Sequencing was performed on peripheral blood. The CDR3 DNA sequence: TGTGCCAGCAGCTTAAAATCCGGGGTTATTGGCTACGAGCAGTACTTC. It codes for CASSLKSGVIGYEQYF.